The clone carrying this T cell receptor beta chain was picked up many times. The antigen remains unidentified. This sample was taken from a study of T cells after yellow fever vaccination. Findings and caveats of the study: Most primary-vaccination clones reappeared after the booster (approximately 95% CD4, more than 70% CD8).

They built TCR cDNA with 5'RACE template switching, a step that put in a universal primer site and UMIs. TCRdb reprocessed the 5' RACE reads via MiXCR and lists one record per CDR3 protein. The sample consists of 200,000 to 300,000 distinct CDR3 sequences, 6% to 8% of them appearing once. This TCR derives from a man aged 25-45 years who received the YFV17D yellow fever vaccine. The sequencing used CD4+ T cells sorted from PBMCs, collected on the day of the yellow fever booster vaccination.

CDR3: CASSVFGTSLNEQFF. The CDR3 region has the DNA TGTGCCAGCAGCGTGTTCGGGACATCACTAAATGAGCAGTTCTTC. V and J are TRBV5-5 and TRBJ2-1; tentatively, D is TRBD1 (6 bases). The V end was cut by 4 bases, the J end by 7 bases, with 18 bases between. The CDR3 totals 15 residues. Germline assignment: CDR1 SGHKS and CDR2 YYEKEE (reference sequence).